These 4 T cell receptor beta chains originate from one sample sequenced in a study of blood T cell repertoires in COVID-19. The protocol was immunoSEQ multiplex PCR, while the TCRdb copy is restricted to in-frame clones and leaves out a portion. Among about 47,000 clones listed, more than 75% were seen once. Sequenced: peripheral blood. The source is a human donor with acute or convalescent COVID-19. The donor label of this sample is uncertain.

The chain links TRBV19 to TRBJ1-4; perhaps TRBD1 as D (5 bases). The V end lost 7 bases, the J end lost 7 bases, and 13 bases lay between the germline ends. CDR3 size: 13 residues. The V gene's germline CDR1 is LNHDA and CDR2 SQIVND (reference sequence). CDR3 sequence: CASNRGLSEKLFF. CDR3 nucleotides: TGTGCCAGTAACCGGGGGTTGAGTGAAAAACTGTTTTTT.

This clone has a single count. This chain links TRBV28 with TRBJ1-4; no firm D call. The CDR3 has 14 residues. The germline V and J ends were trimmed by 1 base and 8 bases, with 11 bases remaining between them. CDR1 is MDHEN, CDR2 SYDVKM, per germline. CDR3 sequence reads: CASSLSGGGEKLFF. The CDR3 DNA sequence: TGTGCCAGCAGTTTATCTGGCGGTGGGGAAAAACTGTTTTTT.

The chain joins TRBV7-9 to TRBJ2-1; TRBD2 matches 14 bases. Unmatched junction bases numbered 9, after V lost 5 bases and J lost 0 bases. The CDR3 sequence is 19 residues long. CDR1 is SEHNR, CDR2 FQNEAQ, per germline (reference sequence). The CDR3 loop is CASSPWTSGRLPSYNEQFF. DNA for the CDR3: TGTGCCAGCAGCCCCTGGACTAGCGGGAGGTTGCCCTCCTACAATGAGCAGTTCTTC. Complete variable domain (other parts from reference TRBV7-9 and TRBJ2-1): DTGVSQNPRHKITKRGQNVTFRCDPISEHNRLYWYRQTLGQGPEFLTYFQNEAQLEKSRLLSDRFSAERPKGSFSTLEIQRTEQGDSAMYLCASSPWTSGRLPSYNEQFFGPGTRLTVL.

This sequence joins TRBV11-3 and TRBJ1-3; TRBD1 might be the D (6 bases). The germline V gene encodes CDR1 SGHNT and CDR2 YENEEA. V lost 3 bases and J lost 0, with 12 bases in between. This CDR3 region has 16 residues. The CDR3 DNA reads as TGTGCCAGCAGCTTTTCGGGGGGCGACTCTGGAAACACCATATATTTT. Translating gives CASSFSGGDSGNTIYF.